A selection of T cell receptor beta chains follows, all from one sample in a study of blood T cell repertoires in COVID-19. The assay was immunoSEQ multiplex PCR, and TCRdb's table has in-frame clones only and misses some. The data hold about 140,000 clones, with approximately 85% observed a single time. Material for sequencing was peripheral blood. The receptor set was obtained from a man aged 65-85 years with acute or convalescent COVID-19. Both conserved end residues are part of each CDR3. D genes are given only for firm matches. Expanded clones get a size class; other rows say once, few or many, or leave the size out.

size	J	D	V	CDR3	DNA
-	TRBJ1-1	TRBD1	TRBV27	CASRSGGTYTEAFF	TGTGCCAGCAGGTCAGGGGGCACGTACACTGAAGCTTTCTTT
-	TRBJ2-1	TRBD1	TRBV6-4	CASSVAGTGMNEQFF	TGTGCCAGCAGTGTAGCCGGGACAGGGATGAATGAGCAGTTCTTC
-	TRBJ1-1	-	TRBV4-1	CASSQGGGVTLAFF	TGCGCCAGCAGCCAAGGTGGAGGGGTAACTTTGGCTTTCTTT
-	TRBJ2-7	TRBD2	TRBV5-1	CASSLTSGSADYDEQYF	TGCGCCAGCAGCTTGACTAGCGGGAGTGCCGATTACGACGAGCAGTACTTC
-	TRBJ2-1	-	TRBV10-1	CASSEWRTGELNEQFF	TGCGCCAGCAGTGAATGGAGGACTGGGGAGCTGAATGAGCAGTTCTTC
-	TRBJ1-2	TRBD1	TRBV6-1	CASSEALLGLGQGTSYGYTF	TGTGCCAGCAGTGAAGCGCTTCTAGGCCTTGGACAGGGGACTTCCTATGGCTACACCTTC
-	TRBJ2-1	TRBD2	TRBV5-1	CASSPGGRAGDEQFF	TGCGCCAGCAGCCCCGGAGGCAGGGCGGGGGATGAGCAGTTCTTC
-	TRBJ2-7	-	TRBV20-1	CSASRLATHEQYF	TGCAGTGCTAGTCGTCTAGCGACCCACGAGCAGTACTTC
-	TRBJ1-5	-	TRBV19	CASSISGYQPQHF	TGTGCCAGTAGTATTAGCGGGTATCAGCCCCAGCATTTT
once	TRBJ2-5	-	TRBV10-3	CAISNSQETQYF	TGTGCCATCAGTAACAGCCAAGAGACCCAGTACTTC
-	TRBJ1-2	-	TRBV20-1	CSVARLDGYTF	TGCAGTGTGGCCAGGCTGGATGGCTACACCTTC
-	TRBJ2-7	TRBD1	TRBV6-6	CASYRGIGYEQYF	TGTGCCAGTTACAGGGGGATTGGCTACGAGCAGTACTTC
few	TRBJ1-3	-	TRBV12-3/TRBV12-4	CASSWAAGNTIYF	TGTGCCAGCAGTTGGGCAGCTGGAAACACCATATATTTT
-	TRBJ1-5	-	TRBV10-1	CASSEGYNRPQHF	TGCGCCAGCTCGGAGGGGTACAATCGACCCCAGCATTTT
-	TRBJ1-5	TRBD1	TRBV6-5	CASTGQGLNQPQHF	TGTGCCAGCACGGGACAGGGGCTTAATCAGCCCCAGCATTTT
-	TRBJ2-1	-	TRBV5-1	CASSPADSYNEQFF	TGCGCCAGCAGCCCGGCGGATAGTTACAATGAGCAGTTCTTC
-	TRBJ2-7	-	TRBV7-9	CASSFRQEIDEQYF	TGTGCCAGCAGCTTTAGACAGGAGATTGACGAGCAGTACTTC
-	TRBJ2-7	TRBD1	TRBV7-9	CASSPWDSDYEQYF	TGTGCCAGCAGCCCTTGGGACAGTGACTACGAGCAGTACTTC
-	TRBJ2-3	-	TRBV24-1	CATSDSPSGPTDTQYF	TGTGCCACCAGTGATTCCCCCAGCGGGCCCACAGATACGCAGTATTTT
-	TRBJ2-7	TRBD2	TRBV19	CASRGYGAGSPQYF	TGTGCCAGTAGAGGGTACGGAGCGGGATCCCCCCAGTACTTC
-	TRBJ1-4	TRBD1	TRBV28	CASSRPGQGDEKLFF	TGTGCCAGCAGTCGACCGGGACAGGGAGATGAAAAACTGTTTTTT
-	TRBJ1-2	TRBD1	TRBV24-1	CATSDSGTGGLHNYGYTF	TGTGCCACCAGTGACTCCGGGACAGGGGGTCTTCATAACTATGGCTACACCTTC
-	TRBJ1-1	-	TRBV11-2	CASSPFWRREAFF	TGTGCCAGCAGCCCGTTTTGGCGGCGAGAAGCTTTCTTT
-	TRBJ2-1	TRBD2	TRBV7-8	CASSLPGGGRDEQFF	TGTGCCAGCAGCCTTCCCGGCGGGGGGCGGGATGAGCAGTTCTTC
-	TRBJ2-5	TRBD2	TRBV30	CAWGLSSGQTQYF	TGTGCCTGGGGCCTCTCTAGCGGGCAGACCCAGTACTTC
-	TRBJ2-7	-	TRBV6-5	CASSYSTGSSYEQYF	TGTGCCAGCAGTTACTCGACAGGTAGCTCCTACGAGCAGTACTTC
-	TRBJ2-7	TRBD1	TRBV6-5	CASSYSRQGAYEQYF	TGTGCCAGCAGTTACTCCAGACAGGGGGCTTACGAGCAGTACTTC
once	TRBJ2-1	TRBD2	TRBV24-1	CATSDRGVAGRGNEQFF	TGTGCCACCAGTGATAGGGGGGTAGCGGGGAGGGGAAATGAGCAGTTCTTC
-	TRBJ1-2	-	TRBV6-1	CASSETGYLSNGYTF	TGTGCCAGCAGTGAGACAGGTTACCTTTCGAATGGCTACACCTTC
-	TRBJ1-1	-	TRBV28	CASSSIQETDSAFF	TGTGCCAGCAGTTCCATACAAGAAACTGACTCAGCTTTCTTT